The TCR beta chain under discussion was sequenced for a study of cytomegalovirus exposure and HLA in healthy donors. Study-level background: From donors who were HLA-typed, an early data release held approximately 91 million unique TCRs. When 350 to 400 donors were genotyped, approximately 81% of them were found to fall in the Caucasian-associated ancestry cluster.

As regards this clone: Its target is not known.

The CDR3 sequence is 12 residues long. From germline, CDR1 is SNHLY and CDR2 FYNNEI. Broader study findings: High sensitivity and specificity were reportedly achieved when the classifier diagnosed cytomegalovirus status. In a later analysis, DRB1 alleles had the most associated TCRs; HLA-C alleles the fewest.

13 Jbeta primers and 60 Vbeta primers were used for the PCR. Sequencing was performed with immunoSEQ multiplex PCR; in TCRdb, only in-frame clones are kept and a portion is missing. Its listing shows about 210,000 clones. The receptor comes from a woman under 40 in good health and CMV-seropositive. The chain recombines TRBV2 with TRBJ2-5; D is possibly TRBD1 (5 bases). TRBJ2-7 matches the DNA end more closely, so the J call is doubtful. The specimen sequenced was PBMCs. DNA for the CDR3: TGTGCCAGCAGTGACAGGGCGTACGAGCAGTACTTC. It codes for CASSDRAYEQYF.